Listed here are 17 T cell receptor beta chains from one sample, sequenced in a study of blood T cell repertoires in COVID-19. Using immunoSEQ multiplex PCR, the repertoire was profiled, and TCRdb retains in-frame clones only, with some absent. The table shows 75,000 to 95,000 clones, with 85% to 90% occurring only once. The material sequenced was peripheral blood. The receptor set was obtained from a human donor in a cohort sampled during active COVID-19.

In this sample, this clone turned up once. The chain employs TRBV5-1 and TRBJ2-7, with D perhaps matching TRBD2 (6 bases). V was shortened by 4 bases and J by 4 bases, with 12 bases between the two germline ends. The CDR3 length is 13 residues. Germline V gene sequence: CDR1 SGHRS, CDR2 YFSETQ. The CDR3 nucleotides read TGCGCCAGCAGCACCGGGGCGGGGTACGAGCAGTACTTC. Its translation is CASSTGAGYEQYF.

This clone has just a few counts. The rearrangement joins TRBV2 to TRBJ2-7; D gene ambiguous. Germline loops: CDR1 SNHLY, CDR2 FYNNEI. V lost 2 bases, J lost 5 bases, and 16 bases lay in between. The CDR3 has 15 residues. The CDR3 coding sequence is TGTGCCAGCAGTGAAAAAGGAGCAGCTCTGCACGAGCAGTACTTC. This codes for CASSEKGAALHEQYF.

The chain carries TRBV5-1 and TRBJ2-2; 8 nucleotides agree with TRBD1. The CDR3 has 16 amino acids. V shed 4 bases and J 6 bases; nucleotides not matched to a gene: 11. Germline lookup yields CDR1 SGHRS and CDR2 YFSETQ. The CDR3 sequence: CASSPTDRGLAGELFF. The CDR3 bases are TGCGCCAGCAGCCCCACCGACAGGGGTCTTGCCGGGGAGCTGTTTTTT.

This chain joins TRBV6-1 and TRBJ1-1; D may be TRBD1 (5 bases). V gave up 1 base and J gave up 4 bases, with 10 bases separating them. CDR3 length equals 14 residues. Germline V gives CDR1 MNHNS, CDR2 SASEGT. DNA for the CDR3: TGTGCCAGCAGTGAAGGGGGCGTGAGCACTGAAGCTTTCTTT. Translating gives CASSEGGVSTEAFF.

This clone was seen more than once but under ten times. The chain recombines TRBV28 with TRBJ1-5; 7 positions match TRBD1. The CDR3 contains 15 residues. Germline V gives CDR1 MDHEN, CDR2 SYDVKM. V was pared by 4 bases and J by 4 bases, with 7 bases of the junction left unmatched. For the CDR3, the DNA is TGTGCCAGCAGTTCCCAAGGGGGCACTAATCAGCCCCAGCATTTT. It encodes CASSSQGGTNQPQHF.

This chain connects TRBV11-2 to TRBJ2-3; no clear D. The germline V gene encodes CDR1 SGHAT and CDR2 FQNNGV. The CDR3 loop spans 16 amino acids. V was trimmed by 4 bases and J by 0 bases, leaving 14 bases between them. For the CDR3, the DNA is TGTGCCAGCAGCTCATTGGCGGCTCCTAGCACAGATACGCAGTATTTT. Translation gives CASSSLAAPSTDTQYF.

The chain carries TRBV4-1 and TRBJ2-3; perhaps TRBD2 as D (5 bases). Trimming took off 0 bases at V and 0 bases at J, with 7 bases between the two ends. CDR1 and CDR2 from the germline V gene are MGHRA and YSYEKL. The CDR3 covers 15 residues. As DNA, the CDR3 is TGCGCCAGCAGCCAAGATTCTAGCAGCACAGATACGCAGTATTTT. As protein: CASSQDSSSTDTQYF.

This clone was seen only once. The chain carries TRBV9 and TRBJ2-4; TRBD2 might be the D (5 bases). Trimming stripped 4 bases from V and 2 bases from J, with 13 bases between. The CDR3 has 15 amino acids. Germline V CDR1 and CDR2: SGDLS, YYNGEE. CDR3 sequence reads: CASSPRGGPKNIQYF. The CDR3 nucleotides read TGTGCCAGCAGCCCGCGCGGAGGACCCAAAAACATTCAGTACTTC.

This chain uses TRBV7-6 with TRBJ1-1; D gene uncertain. Trimming shortened V by 5 bases and J by 0 bases, and 16 bases separated the two germline ends. This CDR3 region has 16 residues. Germline-derived CDR1 and CDR2 are SGHVS and FNYEAQ. CDR3 nucleotides: TGTGCCAGCAGCCCGGAACCTCGGGTGATGAACACTGAAGCTTTCTTT. Translated: CASSPEPRVMNTEAFF.

The chain carries TRBV7-2 and TRBJ2-7; TRBD2 matches 12 bases. The CDR3 spans 16 residues. The V gene's germline CDR1 is SGHTA and CDR2 FQGNSA. V was pared by 6 bases and J by 5 bases, with 11 bases of the junction left unmatched. CDR3 region: CASRSPGLAGINEQYF. CDR3 nucleotide sequence: TGTGCCAGCAGAAGCCCCGGACTAGCGGGAATTAACGAGCAGTACTTC. Based on the CDR3 plus reference TRBV7-2 and TRBJ2-7, the full variable domain is GAGVSQSPSNKVTEKGKDVELRCDPISGHTALYWYRQSLGQGLEFLIYFQGNSAPDKSGLPSDRFSAERTGGSVSTLTIQRTQQEDSAVYLCASRSPGLAGINEQYFGPGTRLTVT.

The chain employs TRBV7-9 and TRBJ2-4; 8 bases map to TRBD1. V was clipped by 2 bases and J by 8 bases; unmatched bases: 8. The CDR3 has 15 amino acids. In germline, CDR1 is SEHNR, CDR2 FQNEAQ (reference sequence). The CDR3 DNA sequence: TGTGCCAGCAGCTTAAAGGCAGGGGGCTTTGACATTCAGTACTTC. Protein product: CASSLKAGGFDIQYF.

This chain connects TRBV27 to TRBJ2-7; 10 bases fit TRBD2. CDR1 MNHEY and CDR2 SMNVEV come from the germline V gene (reference sequence). V lost 6 bases, J lost 2 bases, and 4 bases stayed unmatched. This CDR3 comprises 14 residues. CDR3 nucleotide sequence: TGTGCCAGCAGCCACACTAGCGGGGCCTACGAGCAGTACTTC. Amino acid sequence: CASSHTSGAYEQYF.

The rearrangement joins TRBV11-2 to TRBJ2-3; possibly TRBD1 for D (6 bases). CDR3 length: 15 residues. From germline, CDR1 is SGHAT and CDR2 FQNNGV. The V end lost 3 bases, the J end lost 0 bases, and 10 bases lay between the germline ends. The CDR3 nucleotides read TGTGCCAGCAGCTTCAACAGGGAGAGCACAGATACGCAGTATTTT. Protein: CASSFNRESTDTQYF. Variable domain in full (rest from reference TRBV11-2 and TRBJ2-3): EAGVAQSPRYKIIEKRQSVAFWCNPISGHATLYWYQQILGQGPKLLIQFQNNGVVDDSQLPKDRFSAERLKGVDSTLKIQPAKLEDSAVYLCASSFNRESTDTQYFGPGTRLTVL.

V and J are TRBV19 and TRBJ1-3, with 8 bases that match TRBD1. Unmatched junction bases numbered 5, after V lost 4 bases and J lost 0 bases. In germline, CDR1 is LNHDA, CDR2 SQIVND (reference sequence). CDR3 length: 16 residues. The CDR3 DNA is TGTGCCAGTAGTACCGGACAGGGTTCCTCTGGAAACACCATATATTTT. Its translation is CASSTGQGSSGNTIYF.

The chain uses TRBV7-2 and TRBJ1-2, with D possibly matching TRBD1 (5 bases). The V gene lost 3 bases and the J gene lost 9 bases, with 17 bases spanning the gap. Germline V gene lookup returns CDR1 SGHTA and CDR2 FQGNSA. The CDR3 is 14 residues long. The CDR3 region is CASSLKIPGERYTF. In nucleotides, the CDR3 is TGTGCCAGCAGCTTGAAGATTCCGGGGGAGCGCTACACCTTC.

The chain joins TRBV27 to TRBJ1-5, with 8 bases identical to TRBD1. The CDR3 loop spans 16 amino acids. V trimming: 4 bases; J trimming: 1 base; junction bases outside the gene matches: 6. Germline lookup yields CDR1 MNHEY and CDR2 SMNVEV (reference sequence). In nucleotides, the CDR3 is TGTGCCAGCAGTTACAGGGGGAGGGGGAGCAATCAGCCCCAGCATTTT. Protein: CASSYRGRGSNQPQHF.

The chain has TRBV27 and TRBJ2-5; 9 positions match TRBD2. Germline V lookup: CDR1 MNHEY, CDR2 SMNVEV (reference sequence). This CDR3 region has 15 residues. After removal of 1 base from V and 5 bases from J, the junction contained 5 bases not matched to a gene. This CDR3 reads CASSLYLAGMETQYF. The CDR3 region has the DNA TGTGCCAGCAGTTTATATCTAGCGGGAATGGAGACCCAGTACTTC.